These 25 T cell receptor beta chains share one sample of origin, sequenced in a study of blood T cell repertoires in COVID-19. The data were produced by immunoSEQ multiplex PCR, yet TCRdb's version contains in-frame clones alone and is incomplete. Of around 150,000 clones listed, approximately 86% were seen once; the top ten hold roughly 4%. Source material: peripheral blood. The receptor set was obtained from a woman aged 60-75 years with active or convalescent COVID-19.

CDR3 bases: TGTGCCACCGGGAGAGCTTACGAGCAGTACTTC. It is translated as CATGRAYEQYF. The chain is built from TRBV19 and TRBJ2-7; weak D call: TRBD2 (6 bases). Trimming took 10 bases from V and 4 from J, leaving 11 bases between them. The germline gives CDR1 LNHDA, CDR2 SQIVND (reference sequence). The CDR3 has 11 residues.

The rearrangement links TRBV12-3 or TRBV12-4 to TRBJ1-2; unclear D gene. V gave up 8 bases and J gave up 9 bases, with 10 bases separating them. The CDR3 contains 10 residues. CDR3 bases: TGTGCCAGCGGTAGTGTCAGCTACACCTTC. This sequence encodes CASGSVSYTF.

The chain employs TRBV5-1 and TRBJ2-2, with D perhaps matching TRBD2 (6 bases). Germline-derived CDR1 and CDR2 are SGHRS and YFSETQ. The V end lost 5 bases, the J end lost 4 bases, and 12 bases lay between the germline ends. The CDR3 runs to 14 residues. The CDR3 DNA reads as TGCGCCAGCAGACTCGGGGGTTCCACCGGGGAGCTGTTTTTT. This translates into CASRLGGSTGELFF.

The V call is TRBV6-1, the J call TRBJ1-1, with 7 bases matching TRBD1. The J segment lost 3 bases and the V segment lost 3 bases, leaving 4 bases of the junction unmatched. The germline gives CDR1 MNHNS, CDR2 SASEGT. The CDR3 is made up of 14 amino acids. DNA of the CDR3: TGTGCCAGCAGTGACCGAACAGGGGACACTGAAGCTTTCTTT. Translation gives CASSDRTGDTEAFF.

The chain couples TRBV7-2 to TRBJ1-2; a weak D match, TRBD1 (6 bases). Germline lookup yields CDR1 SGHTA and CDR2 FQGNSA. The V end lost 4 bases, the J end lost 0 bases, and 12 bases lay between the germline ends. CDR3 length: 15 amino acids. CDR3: CASSWSGTTNYGYTF. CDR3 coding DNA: TGTGCCAGCAGCTGGTCCGGGACAACTAACTATGGCTACACCTTC.

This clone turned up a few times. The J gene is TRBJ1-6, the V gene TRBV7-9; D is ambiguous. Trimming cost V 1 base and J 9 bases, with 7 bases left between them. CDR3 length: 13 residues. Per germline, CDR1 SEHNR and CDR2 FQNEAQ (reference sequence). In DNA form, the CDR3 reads TGTGCCAGCAGCTTAGAAAACTTTTCACCCCTCCACTTT. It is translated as CASSLENFSPLHF.

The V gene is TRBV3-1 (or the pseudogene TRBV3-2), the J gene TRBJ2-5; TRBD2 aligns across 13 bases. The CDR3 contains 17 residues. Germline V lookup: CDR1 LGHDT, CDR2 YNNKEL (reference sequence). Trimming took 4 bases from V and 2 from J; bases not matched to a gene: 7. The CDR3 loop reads CASSPYGLAGVQETQYF. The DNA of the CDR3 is TGTGCCAGCAGCCCTTACGGACTAGCGGGGGTACAAGAGACCCAGTACTTC.

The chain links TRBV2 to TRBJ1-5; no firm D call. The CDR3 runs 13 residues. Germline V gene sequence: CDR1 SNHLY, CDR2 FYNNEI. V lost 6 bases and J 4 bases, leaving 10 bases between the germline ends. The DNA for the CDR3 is TGTGCCAGCAGGGCGTCGGGGAATCAGCCCCAGCATTTT. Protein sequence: CASRASGNQPQHF.

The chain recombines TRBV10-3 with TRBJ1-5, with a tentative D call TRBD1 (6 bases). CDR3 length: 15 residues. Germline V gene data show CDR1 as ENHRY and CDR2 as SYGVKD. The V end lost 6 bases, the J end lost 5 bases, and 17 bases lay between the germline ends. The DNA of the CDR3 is TGTGCCATCAGCCCCCAACAGGGCCGGGATCAGCCCCAGCATTTT. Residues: CAISPQQGRDQPQHF.

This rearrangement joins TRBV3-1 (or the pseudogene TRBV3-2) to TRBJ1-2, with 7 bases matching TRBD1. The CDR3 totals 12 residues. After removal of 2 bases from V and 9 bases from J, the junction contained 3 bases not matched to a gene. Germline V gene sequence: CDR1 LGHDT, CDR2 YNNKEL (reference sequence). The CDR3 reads CASSQRRGSYTF. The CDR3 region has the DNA TGTGCCAGCAGCCAACGCAGGGGGAGCTACACCTTC.

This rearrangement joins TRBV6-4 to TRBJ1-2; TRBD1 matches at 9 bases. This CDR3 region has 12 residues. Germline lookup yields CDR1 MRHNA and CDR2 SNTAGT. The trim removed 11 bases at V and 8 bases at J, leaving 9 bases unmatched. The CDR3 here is CAGTGGFHGYTF. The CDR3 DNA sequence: TGTGCCGGCACAGGGGGCTTCCACGGCTACACCTTC.

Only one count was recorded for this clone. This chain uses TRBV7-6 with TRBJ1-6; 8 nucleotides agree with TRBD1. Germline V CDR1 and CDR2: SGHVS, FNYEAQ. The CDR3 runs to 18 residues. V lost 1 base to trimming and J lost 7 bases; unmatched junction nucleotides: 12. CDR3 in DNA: TGTGCCAGCAGCTTAGTAACTCCAGGGGGCGGAATGAATTCACCCCTCCACTTT. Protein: CASSLVTPGGGMNSPLHF.

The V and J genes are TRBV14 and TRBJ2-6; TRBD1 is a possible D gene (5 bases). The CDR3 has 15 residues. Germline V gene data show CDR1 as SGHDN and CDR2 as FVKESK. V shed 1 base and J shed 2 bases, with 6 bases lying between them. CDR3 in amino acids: CASSQAGTGANVLTF. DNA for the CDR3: TGTGCCAGCAGCCAAGCAGGGACTGGGGCCAACGTCCTGACTTTC.

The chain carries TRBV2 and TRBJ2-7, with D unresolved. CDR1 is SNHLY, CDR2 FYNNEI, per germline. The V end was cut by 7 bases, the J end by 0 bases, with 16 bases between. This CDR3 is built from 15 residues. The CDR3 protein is CASTFTVVTSYEQYF. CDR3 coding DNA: TGTGCCAGCACCTTTACAGTGGTCACCTCCTACGAGCAGTACTTC. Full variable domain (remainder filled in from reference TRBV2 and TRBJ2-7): EPEVTQTPSHQVTQMGQEVILRCVPISNHLYFYWYRQILGQKVEFLVSFYNNEISEKSEIFDDQFSVERPDGSNFTLKIRSTKLEDSAMYFCASTFTVVTSYEQYFGPGTRLTVT.

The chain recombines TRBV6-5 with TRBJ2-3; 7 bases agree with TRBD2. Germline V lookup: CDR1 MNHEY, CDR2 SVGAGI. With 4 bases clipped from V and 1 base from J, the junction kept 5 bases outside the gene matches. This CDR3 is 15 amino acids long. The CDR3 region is CASSSPAGGTDTQYF. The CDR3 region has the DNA TGTGCCAGCAGTTCCCCCGCGGGGGGCACAGATACGCAGTATTTT.

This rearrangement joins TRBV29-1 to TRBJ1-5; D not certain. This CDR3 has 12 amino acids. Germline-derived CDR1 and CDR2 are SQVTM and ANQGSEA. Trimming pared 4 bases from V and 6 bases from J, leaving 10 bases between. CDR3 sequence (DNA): TGCAGCGTTGGGGAGGACGGTCAGCCCCAGCATTTT. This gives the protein CSVGEDGQPQHF.

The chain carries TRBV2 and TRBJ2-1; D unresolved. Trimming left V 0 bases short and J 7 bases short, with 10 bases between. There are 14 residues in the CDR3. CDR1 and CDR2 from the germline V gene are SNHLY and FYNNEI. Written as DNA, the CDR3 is TGTGCCAGCAGTGAAGCTAGCCTGGCGAATGAGCAGTTCTTC. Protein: CASSEASLANEQFF.

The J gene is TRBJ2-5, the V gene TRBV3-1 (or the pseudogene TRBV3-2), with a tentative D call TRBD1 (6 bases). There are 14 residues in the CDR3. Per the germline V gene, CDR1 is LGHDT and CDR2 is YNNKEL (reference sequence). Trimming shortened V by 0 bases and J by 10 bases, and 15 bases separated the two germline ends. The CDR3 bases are TGTGCCAGCAGCCAAGAGGGACATGGGAGAAGCCAGTACTTC. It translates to CASSQEGHGRSQYF.

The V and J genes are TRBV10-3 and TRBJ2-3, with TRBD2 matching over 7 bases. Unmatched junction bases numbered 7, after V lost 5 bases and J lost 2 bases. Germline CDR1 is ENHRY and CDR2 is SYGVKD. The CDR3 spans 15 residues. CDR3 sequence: CAISNFGGDTDTQYF. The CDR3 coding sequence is TGTGCCATCAGTAACTTTGGGGGGGACACAGATACGCAGTATTTT.

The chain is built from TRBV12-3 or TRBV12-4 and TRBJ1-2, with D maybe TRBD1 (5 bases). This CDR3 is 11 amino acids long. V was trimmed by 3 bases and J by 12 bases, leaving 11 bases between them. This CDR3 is CASSLGPSHTF. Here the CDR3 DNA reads TGTGCCAGCAGTTTGGGGCCCAGTCACACCTTC.

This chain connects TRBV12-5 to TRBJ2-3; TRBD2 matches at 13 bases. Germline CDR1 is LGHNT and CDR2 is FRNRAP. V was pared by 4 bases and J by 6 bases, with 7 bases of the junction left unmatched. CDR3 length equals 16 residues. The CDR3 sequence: CASGWGLAGRRDTQYF. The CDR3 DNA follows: TGTGCTAGTGGTTGGGGACTAGCGGGGAGGCGGGATACGCAGTATTTT.

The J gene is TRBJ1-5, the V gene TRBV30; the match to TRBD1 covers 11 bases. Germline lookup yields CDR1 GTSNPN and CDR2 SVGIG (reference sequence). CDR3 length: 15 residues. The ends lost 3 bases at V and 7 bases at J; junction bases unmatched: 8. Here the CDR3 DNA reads TGTGCCTGGAGCGTGGACAGGGGGCGCCGCCAGCCCCAGCATTTT. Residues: CAWSVDRGRRQPQHF.

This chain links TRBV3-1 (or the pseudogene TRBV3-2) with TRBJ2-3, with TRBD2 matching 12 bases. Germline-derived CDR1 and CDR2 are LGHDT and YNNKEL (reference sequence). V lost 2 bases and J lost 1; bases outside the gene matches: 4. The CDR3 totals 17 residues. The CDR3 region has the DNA TGTGCCAGCAGCCAAATGGCTAGCGGGGGGGGCACAGATACGCAGTATTTT. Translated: CASSQMASGGGTDTQYF.

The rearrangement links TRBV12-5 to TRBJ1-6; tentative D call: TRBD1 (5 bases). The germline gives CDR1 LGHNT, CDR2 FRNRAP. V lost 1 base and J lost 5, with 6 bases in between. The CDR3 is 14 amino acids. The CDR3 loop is CASGLGQHNSPLHF. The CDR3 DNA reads TGTGCTAGTGGTTTGGGACAGCATAATTCACCCCTCCACTTT.

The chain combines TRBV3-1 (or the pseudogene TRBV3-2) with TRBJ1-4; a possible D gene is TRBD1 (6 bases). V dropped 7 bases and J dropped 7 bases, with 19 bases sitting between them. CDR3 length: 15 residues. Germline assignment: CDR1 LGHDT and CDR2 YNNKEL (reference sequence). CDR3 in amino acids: CASTRGELEGEKLFF. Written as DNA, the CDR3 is TGTGCCAGCACCAGGGGTGAACTCGAGGGTGAAAAACTGTTTTTT.